This T cell receptor (beta chain) was recorded in a study of T-cell reconstitution after alpha-beta-depleted transplantation in children (TCRdb year 2016). About the full investigation: T-cell immune reconstitution after TCRalphabeta/CD19-depleted allogeneic hematopoietic cell transplantation in children was quantitatively tracked in the study by means of TCR repertoire profiling. Beyond this particular receptor, the publication reports: The apparently early alphabetaT-cell count recovery about two months after transplant was reportedly dependent on only several hundred rapidly expanded clones derived from non-depleted graft cells. In some patients, high TCRbeta diversity at day 60 was attributed to recipient T cells and intrathymic progenitors that had survived conditioning. Hyperexpanded clone frequencies declined over subsequent months; after one year, T-cell counts and TCRbeta diversity were mostly attributed to newly produced T cells.

In this sample, this clonotype turned up many times. Its antigen has not been determined. Base-call qualities are not available, and no considerably larger clone is one nucleotide away. Receptor amplification or capture employed PCR. Sequencing used an Illumina HiSeq 2500. TCR libraries were prepared with molecular barcoding, using unique molecular identifiers to normalize TCRbeta repertoire quantification. The public reads were reanalyzed by TCRdb: fastp trimming at Q25, MiXCR alignment, in-frame beta chains only. Every distinct CDR3 protein forms one entry, paired with its most common genes and DNA. Here the sample has some 300,000 distinct CDR3 sequences; roughly a tenth occur a single time. Jointly, the top ten make up around 7.5% of the sample. The treatment or condition label of this sample denotes: allogeneic hematopoietic cell transplantation with graft depleted of TCRalphabeta T cells and CD19 B cells. The children who served as transplant recipients had been given grafts of TCRalphabeta/CD19-depleted allogeneic hematopoietic cells.

The CDR3 spans 16 residues, from the cysteine through the phenylalanine. Just the 48-base CDR3 DNA is kept, in frame starting at base 1. The CDR1 and CDR2 encoded by the germline V gene are SQVTM and ANQGSEA. The V end loses 3 bases and the J end loses 6 bases, and a stretch of 23 bases separates them. This TCR derives from a boy younger than two with acute myeloid leukemia, due to receive a stem cell transplant. The material sequenced was PBMCs, taken before TCRalphabeta/CD19-depleted stem cell transplant. This chain is built from TRBV29-1 and TRBJ1-1; the D gene is perhaps TRBD1, on 5 matching bases. The CDR3 protein sequence reads: CSVEGSWDGLFAEAFF. The nucleotide sequence is given as TGCAGCGTTGAGGGTTCGTGGGACGGGCTTTTCGCTGAAGCTTTCTTT.